This T cell receptor (beta chain) was recorded in a study of T cell responses to AZD1222 COVID-19 vaccine. Study findings and constraints: The study found vaccine-associated CD4 TCRs spanning spike, dominant at 160-218 and 743-854.

Some clones are missing from TCRdb's copy, which holds only in-frame ones; the method was immunoSEQ multiplex PCR. This table has 120,000 to 150,000 clones, 80% to 95% appearing once. Per the germline V gene, CDR1 is MNHEY and CDR2 is SVGEGT. This CDR3 contains 11 residues. The V end lost 4 bases, the J end lost 3 bases, and 3 bases lay between the germline ends. Comments on this clone: No antigen is known for it.

The clonotype comes from an adult in good health. This specimen consisted of peripheral blood, obtained on day 0 of AZD1222 vaccination. This rearrangement joins TRBV6-2 or TRBV6-3 to TRBJ2-5; D ambiguous. The chain's CDR3 is CASSLKETQYF. The CDR3 DNA reads TGTGCCAGCAGTTTAAAAGAGACCCAGTACTTC.